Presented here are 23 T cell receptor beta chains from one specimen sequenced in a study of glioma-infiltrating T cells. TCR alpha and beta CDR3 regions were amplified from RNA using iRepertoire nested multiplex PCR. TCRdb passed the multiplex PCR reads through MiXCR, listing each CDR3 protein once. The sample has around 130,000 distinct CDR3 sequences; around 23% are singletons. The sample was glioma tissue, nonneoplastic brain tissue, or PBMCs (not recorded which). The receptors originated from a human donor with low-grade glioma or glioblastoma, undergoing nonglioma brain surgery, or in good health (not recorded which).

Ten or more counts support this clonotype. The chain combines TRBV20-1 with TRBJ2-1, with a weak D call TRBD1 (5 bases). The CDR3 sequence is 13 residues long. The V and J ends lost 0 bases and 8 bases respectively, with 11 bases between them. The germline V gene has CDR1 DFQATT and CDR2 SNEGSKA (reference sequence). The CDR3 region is CSARDSGIDEQFF. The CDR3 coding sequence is TGCAGTGCTAGAGATTCAGGGATCGATGAGCAGTTCTTC.

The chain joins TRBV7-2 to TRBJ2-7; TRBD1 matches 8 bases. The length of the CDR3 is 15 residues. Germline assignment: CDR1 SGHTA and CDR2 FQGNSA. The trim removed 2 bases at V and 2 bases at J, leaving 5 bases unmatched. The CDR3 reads CASSLTRDRTYEQYV. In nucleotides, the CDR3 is TGTGCCAGCAGCTTAACCCGGGACAGGACCTACGAGCAGTACGTC.

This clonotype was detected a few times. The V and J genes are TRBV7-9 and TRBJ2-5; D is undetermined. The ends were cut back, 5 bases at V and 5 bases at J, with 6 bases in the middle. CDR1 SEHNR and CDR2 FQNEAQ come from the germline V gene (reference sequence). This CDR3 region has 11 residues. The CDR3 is CASSPWETQYF. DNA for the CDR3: TGTGCCAGCAGCCCGTGGGAGACCCAGTACTTC.

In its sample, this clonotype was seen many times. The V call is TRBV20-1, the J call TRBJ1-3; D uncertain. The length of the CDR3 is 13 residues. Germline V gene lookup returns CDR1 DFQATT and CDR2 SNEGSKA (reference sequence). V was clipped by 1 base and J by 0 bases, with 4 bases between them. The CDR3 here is CSARVTSGNTIYF. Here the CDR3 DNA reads TGCAGTGCTAGAGTAACCTCTGGAAACACCATATATTTT.

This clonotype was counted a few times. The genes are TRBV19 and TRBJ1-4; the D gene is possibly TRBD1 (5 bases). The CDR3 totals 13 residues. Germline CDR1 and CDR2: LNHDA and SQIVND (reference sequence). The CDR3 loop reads CATRRGSDEKLFF. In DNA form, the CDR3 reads TGTGCTACTCGACGGGGGTCGGATGAAAAACTGTTTTTT.

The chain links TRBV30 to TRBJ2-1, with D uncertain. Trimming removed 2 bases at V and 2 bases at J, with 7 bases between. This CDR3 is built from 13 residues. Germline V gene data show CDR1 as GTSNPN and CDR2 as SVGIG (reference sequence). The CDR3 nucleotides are TGTGCCTGGAGTCTGGCAGCCTACAATGAGCAGTTCTTC. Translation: CAWSLAAYNEQFF.

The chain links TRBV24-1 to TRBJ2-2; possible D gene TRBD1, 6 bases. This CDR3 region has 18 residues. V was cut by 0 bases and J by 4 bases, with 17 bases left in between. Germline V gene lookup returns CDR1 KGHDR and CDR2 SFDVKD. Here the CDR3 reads CATSDLQHRAAGTGELFF. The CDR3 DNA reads TGTGCCACCAGTGATTTGCAGCACAGGGCCGCGGGCACCGGGGAGCTGTTTTTT.

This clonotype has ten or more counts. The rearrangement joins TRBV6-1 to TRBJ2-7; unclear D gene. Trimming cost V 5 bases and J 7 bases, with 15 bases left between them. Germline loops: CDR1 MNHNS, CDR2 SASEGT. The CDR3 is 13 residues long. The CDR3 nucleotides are TGTGCCAGCAGTTCTCGTGGGGTCGGGGAGCAGTACGTC. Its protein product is CASSSRGVGEQYV.

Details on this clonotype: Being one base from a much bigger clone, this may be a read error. The CDR3 reads CASRPPDRSTDTQYF. DNA for the CDR3: TGTGCCAGCAGGCCCCCGGACAGATCCACAGATACGCAGTATTTT. The rearrangement joins TRBV7-9 to TRBJ2-3; the D gene is possibly TRBD1 (6 bases). The CDR3 extends over 15 amino acids. V lost 6 bases and J lost 2, with 15 bases in between. The germline V gene encodes CDR1 SEHNR and CDR2 FQNEAQ (reference sequence).

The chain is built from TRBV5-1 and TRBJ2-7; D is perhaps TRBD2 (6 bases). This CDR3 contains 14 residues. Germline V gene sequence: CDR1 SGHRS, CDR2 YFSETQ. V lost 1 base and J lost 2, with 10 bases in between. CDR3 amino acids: CASSLSAGPYEQYV. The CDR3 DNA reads TGCGCCAGCAGCTTGTCCGCGGGACCCTACGAGCAGTACGTC.

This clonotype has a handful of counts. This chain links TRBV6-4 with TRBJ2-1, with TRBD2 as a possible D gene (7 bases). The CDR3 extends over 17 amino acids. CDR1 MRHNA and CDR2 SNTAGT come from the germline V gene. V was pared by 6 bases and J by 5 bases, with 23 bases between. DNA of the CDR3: TGTGCCAGCAGACCCTTCCCCCTAGGGGGGGCCAACAATGAGCAGTTCTTC. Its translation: CASRPFPLGGANNEQFF.

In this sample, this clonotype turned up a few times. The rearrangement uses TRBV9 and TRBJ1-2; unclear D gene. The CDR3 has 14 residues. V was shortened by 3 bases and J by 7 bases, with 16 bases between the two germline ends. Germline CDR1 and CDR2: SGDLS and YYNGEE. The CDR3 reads CASSALGSVSGYTF. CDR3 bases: TGTGCCAGCAGCGCACTTGGGTCCGTTTCTGGCTACACCTTC.

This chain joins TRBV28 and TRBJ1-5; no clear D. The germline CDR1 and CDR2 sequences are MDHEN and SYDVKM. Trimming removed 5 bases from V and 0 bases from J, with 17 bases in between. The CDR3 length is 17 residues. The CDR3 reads CASSNDPGFFSNQPQHF. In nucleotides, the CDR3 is TGTGCCAGCAGTAATGACCCTGGCTTTTTTAGCAATCAGCCCCAGCATTTT.

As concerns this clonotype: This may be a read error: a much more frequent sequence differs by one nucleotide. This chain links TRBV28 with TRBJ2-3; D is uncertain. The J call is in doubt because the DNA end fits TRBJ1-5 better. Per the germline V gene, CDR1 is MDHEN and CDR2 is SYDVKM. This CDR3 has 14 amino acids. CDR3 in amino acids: CASSFVSGTDTQHF. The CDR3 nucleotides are TGTGCCAGCAGTTTTGTGAGCGGCACAGATACGCAGCATTTT.

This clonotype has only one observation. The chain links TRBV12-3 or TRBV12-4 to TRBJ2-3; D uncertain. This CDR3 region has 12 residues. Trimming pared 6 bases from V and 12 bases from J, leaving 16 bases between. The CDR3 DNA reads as TGTGCCAGCAGCGCGGACCGCCGGTTCCAGTATTTT. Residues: CASSADRRFQYF.

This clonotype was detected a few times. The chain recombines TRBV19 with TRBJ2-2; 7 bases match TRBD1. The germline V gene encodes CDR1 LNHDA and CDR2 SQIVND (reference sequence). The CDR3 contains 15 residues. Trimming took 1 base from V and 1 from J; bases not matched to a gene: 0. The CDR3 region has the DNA TGTGCCAGTAGTATAGGGACAGGGAACACCGGGGAGCTGTTTTTT. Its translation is CASSIGTGNTGELFF.

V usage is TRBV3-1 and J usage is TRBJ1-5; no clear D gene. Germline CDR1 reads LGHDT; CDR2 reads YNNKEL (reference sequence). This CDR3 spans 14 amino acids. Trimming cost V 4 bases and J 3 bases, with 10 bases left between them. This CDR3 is CASSRNEDNQPQHF. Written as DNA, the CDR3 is TGTGCCAGCAGCCGCAACGAGGACAATCAGCCCCAGCATTTT.

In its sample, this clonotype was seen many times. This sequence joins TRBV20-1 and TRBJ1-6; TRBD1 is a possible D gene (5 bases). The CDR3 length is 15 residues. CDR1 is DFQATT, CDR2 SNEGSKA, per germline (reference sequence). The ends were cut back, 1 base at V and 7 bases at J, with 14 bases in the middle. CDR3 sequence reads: CSARASGTGNSPLHF. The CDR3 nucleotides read TGCAGTGCTAGAGCCTCCGGGACGGGAAATTCACCCCTCCACTTT.

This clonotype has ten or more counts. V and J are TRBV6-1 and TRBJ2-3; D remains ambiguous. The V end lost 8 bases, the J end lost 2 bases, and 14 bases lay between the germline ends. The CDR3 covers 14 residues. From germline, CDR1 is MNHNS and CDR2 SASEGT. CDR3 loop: CASQLAETTDTQYF. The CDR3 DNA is TGTGCCAGCCAGCTCGCGGAGACCACAGATACGCAGTATTTT.

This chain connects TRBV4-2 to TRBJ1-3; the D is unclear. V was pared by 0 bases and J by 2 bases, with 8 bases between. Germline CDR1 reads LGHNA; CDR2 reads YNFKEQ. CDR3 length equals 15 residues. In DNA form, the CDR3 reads TGTGCCAGCAGCCAAGATCGGAGGGCTGGAAACACCATATATTTT. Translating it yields CASSQDRRAGNTIYF.

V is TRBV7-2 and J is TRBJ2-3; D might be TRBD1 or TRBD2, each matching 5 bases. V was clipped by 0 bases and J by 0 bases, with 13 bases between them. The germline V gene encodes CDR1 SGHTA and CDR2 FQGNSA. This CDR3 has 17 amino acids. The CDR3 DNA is TGTGCCAGCAGCTTAGCCGGGACGAGAACTAGCACAGATACGCAGTATTTT. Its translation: CASSLAGTRTSTDTQYF.

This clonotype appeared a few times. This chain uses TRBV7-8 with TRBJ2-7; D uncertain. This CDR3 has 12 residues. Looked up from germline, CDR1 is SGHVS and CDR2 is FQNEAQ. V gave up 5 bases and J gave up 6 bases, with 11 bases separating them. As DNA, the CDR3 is TGTGCCAGCAGCCGAGGAATAGGCGAGCAGTACGTC. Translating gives CASSRGIGEQYV.

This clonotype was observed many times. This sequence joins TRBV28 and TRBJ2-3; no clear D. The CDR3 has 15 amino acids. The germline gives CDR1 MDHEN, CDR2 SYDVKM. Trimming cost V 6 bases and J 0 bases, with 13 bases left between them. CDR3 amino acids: CASSSNGPSTDTQYF. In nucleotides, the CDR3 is TGTGCCAGCAGCTCAAACGGGCCAAGCACAGATACGCAGTATTTT.